The 19 T cell receptor beta chains reported below all come from one sample, sequenced in a study of cytomegalovirus exposure and HLA in healthy donors. The PCR contained 60 Vbeta and 13 Jbeta primers. Sequencing used immunoSEQ multiplex PCR; TCRdb keeps in-frame clones, though not all of them. This table has tens of thousands of clones, about 80% appearing once. Sequences were obtained from PBMCs. The source of these receptors is a woman between 35 and 50 years old in good health and CMV-seronegative.

J is TRBJ1-1 and V is TRBV2, with D uncertain. Germline CDR1 reads SNHLY; CDR2 reads FYNNEI. There are 11 residues in the CDR3. Trimming pared 6 bases from V and 7 bases from J, leaving 9 bases between. The CDR3 is CASRWAGEAFF. CDR3 DNA: TGTGCCAGCAGGTGGGCCGGTGAAGCTTTCTTT.

V and J are TRBV5-4 and TRBJ2-7, with 8 positions matching TRBD1. Trimming removed 0 bases from V and 1 base from J; junction bases left unmatched: 6. Germline V gene data show CDR1 as SGHNT and CDR2 as YYREEE (reference sequence). There are 16 residues in the CDR3. CDR3 region: CASSLELDRASYEQYF. CDR3 DNA: TGTGCCAGCAGCTTGGAACTGGACAGGGCGTCCTACGAGCAGTACTTC.

This chain uses TRBV2 with TRBJ2-3, with 7 bases identical to TRBD1. The CDR3 has 17 residues. Germline lookup yields CDR1 SNHLY and CDR2 FYNNEI. Unmatched junction bases numbered 10, after V lost 4 bases and J lost 0 bases. The CDR3 loop is CASSATGQWSSTDTQYF. Here the CDR3 DNA reads TGTGCCAGCAGTGCTACGGGACAGTGGTCCAGCACAGATACGCAGTATTTT.

A few counts support this clone. CDR3 amino acids: CASSEAGGAHGYTF. The CDR3 nucleotides are TGTGCCAGCAGTGAAGCTGGAGGGGCTCATGGCTACACCTTC. The rearrangement joins TRBV6-1 to TRBJ1-2, with D perhaps matching TRBD1 (5 bases). The germline V and J ends were trimmed by 0 bases and 6 bases, with 11 bases remaining between them. Per the germline V gene, CDR1 is MNHNS and CDR2 is SASEGT. The CDR3 runs 14 residues.

The chain uses TRBV27 and TRBJ1-1; 9 bases line up with TRBD1. The CDR3 spans 15 residues. Germline values: CDR1 MNHEY, CDR2 SMNVEV (reference sequence). J gave up 4 bases and V 6 bases, and 9 bases lay outside the gene matches. The CDR3 bases are TGTGCCAGCAGACCTATGAGGGACAGGGCCACTGAAGCTTTCTTT. This sequence encodes CASRPMRDRATEAFF.

The J gene is TRBJ2-3, the V gene TRBV11-1; 10 nucleotides match TRBD1. Germline CDR1 and CDR2: SGHAT and FQDESV (reference sequence). The CDR3 loop spans 16 amino acids. J lost 6 bases, V lost 3 bases, and 9 bases had no gene match. Written as DNA, the CDR3 is TGTGCCAGCAGCTTGGCCGGGACAGGGGTCCCCGATACGCAGTATTTT. Encoded protein: CASSLAGTGVPDTQYF.

This clone was seen a few times. The chain joins TRBV7-8 to TRBJ1-2, with 7 nucleotides matching TRBD1. CDR1 and CDR2 (germline): SGHVS, FQNEAQ. V trimming: 5 bases; J trimming: 8 bases; junction bases outside the gene matches: 11. The CDR3 has 14 residues. The CDR3 DNA reads as TGTGCCAGCAGCAACCGCGACAGGGTCGGGGGCTACACCTTC. Its protein product is CASSNRDRVGGYTF.

The J gene is TRBJ2-5, the V gene TRBV28; 7 bases are a match to TRBD1. This CDR3 comprises 15 residues. Germline CDR1 is MDHEN and CDR2 is SYDVKM. The V and J ends lost 4 bases and 2 bases, in that order; junction bases with no gene match: 7. The CDR3 DNA is TGTGCCAGCAGTTCTAACCGGGGACAGCAAGAGACCCAGTACTTC. Translated, it gives CASSSNRGQQETQYF.

V is TRBV7-9 and J is TRBJ2-7; TRBD1 aligns across 7 bases. The V segment lost 5 bases and the J segment 7 bases; nucleotides outside the gene matches: 14. The CDR3 spans 15 residues. Germline CDR1 and CDR2: SEHNR and FQNEAQ (reference sequence). The CDR3 is CASSSGQVLEVEQYF. Here the CDR3 DNA reads TGTGCCAGCAGCAGTGGACAGGTCTTGGAAGTTGAGCAGTACTTC.

The V gene is TRBV27, the J gene TRBJ2-7; possibly TRBD1 for D (6 bases). The CDR3 has 17 residues. CDR1 MNHEY and CDR2 SMNVEV come from the germline V gene (reference sequence). Between the trimmed V and J ends, which lost 2 bases and 3 bases, there was a span of 20 bases. The CDR3 DNA reads as TGTGCCAGCAGTTTACACCCGGGACACGCCTCTTTCTACGAGCAGTACTTC. Protein product: CASSLHPGHASFYEQYF.

This chain joins TRBV5-1 and TRBJ2-7, with D tentatively TRBD2 (6 bases). Germline CDR1 reads SGHRS; CDR2 reads YFSETQ. CDR3 length: 15 amino acids. V gave up 1 base and J gave up 3 bases, with 14 bases separating them. This CDR3 is CASSLIPLRDYEQYF. CDR3 sequence (DNA): TGCGCCAGCAGCTTGATCCCCCTGCGGGACTACGAGCAGTACTTC.

The CDR3 region is CASSARQGAEAFF. The CDR3 bases are TGTGCCAGCAGCGCGAGACAGGGCGCTGAAGCTTTCTTT. The V and J genes are TRBV9 and TRBJ1-1; 7 nucleotides line up with TRBD1. V dropped 3 bases and J dropped 6; count of bases not matched to a gene: 5. Germline CDR1 is SGDLS and CDR2 is YYNGEE. The CDR3 covers 13 residues.

The J gene is TRBJ1-2, the V gene TRBV28; D gene unclear. Germline V CDR1 and CDR2: MDHEN, SYDVKM. V lost 3 bases and J 5 bases, leaving 13 bases between the germline ends. This CDR3 is 14 amino acids long. DNA for the CDR3: TGTGCCAGCAGTTTGAACCTAGAGGGTTATGGCTACACCTTC. Amino acids: CASSLNLEGYGYTF.

Comments on this clone: This likely comes from a read error, as the CDR3 has no conserved phenylalanine or tryptophan at its end. The limits of the CDR3 on the DNA are not certain, so only TCRdb's listed CDR3 is given. This rearrangement joins TRBV6-1 to TRBJ2-7; the DNA was not used to check the table's D call, TRBD1. CDR1 is MNHNS, CDR2 SASEGT, per germline. The CDR3 is 12 residues long, ends included. The CDR3 protein is CASSEPPGRSKY.

The table lists this clone with a count of one. The rearrangement links TRBV6-5 to TRBJ2-7, with TRBD1 matching over 12 bases. Per the germline V gene, CDR1 is MNHEY and CDR2 is SVGAGI. The CDR3 runs to 15 residues. V was clipped by 6 bases and J by 3 bases; unmatched bases: 6. The CDR3 region is CASRSGTGGYYEQYF. The CDR3 DNA reads TGTGCCAGCAGATCCGGGACAGGGGGCTACTACGAGCAGTACTTC.

J is TRBJ1-1 and V is TRBV5-1, with TRBD1 as a possible D gene (5 bases). CDR1 is SGHRS and CDR2 is YFSETQ in the germline V gene. This CDR3 is built from 14 residues. The V end was cut by 6 bases, the J end by 1 base, with 13 bases between. CDR3 region: CASTFTTGNTEAFF. The CDR3, as DNA: TGCGCCAGCACCTTCACTACAGGGAACACTGAAGCTTTCTTT.

This clone was detected only once. This sequence joins TRBV19 and TRBJ2-7; the D gene is possibly TRBD1 (6 bases). Germline V gene sequence: CDR1 LNHDA, CDR2 SQIVND (reference sequence). V lost 1 base and J lost 4, with 11 bases in between. The CDR3 loop spans 14 amino acids. The CDR3 sequence: CASSIGVGTYEQYF. The CDR3 DNA reads TGTGCCAGTAGTATAGGAGTAGGGACATACGAGCAGTACTTC.

This clone was picked up a small number of times. V gene TRBV7-2 combines with J gene TRBJ1-5; 8 nucleotides match TRBD1. V shed 5 bases and J 1 base; nucleotides not matched to a gene: 7. This CDR3 contains 16 residues. Germline CDR1 SGHTA, CDR2 FQGNSA. The CDR3 here is CASSPWTGPSNQPQHF. Written as DNA, the CDR3 is TGTGCCAGCAGCCCCTGGACAGGGCCAAGCAATCAGCCCCAGCATTTT.

The genes are TRBV2 and TRBJ1-5; possibly TRBD1 for D (6 bases). Trimming removed 8 bases at V and 2 bases at J, with 13 bases between. The germline V gene encodes CDR1 SNHLY and CDR2 FYNNEI. The CDR3 extends over 14 amino acids. This chain's CDR3 is CASRRDIGNQPQHF. The CDR3 DNA sequence: TGTGCCAGCCGCCGGGACATAGGCAATCAGCCCCAGCATTTT.